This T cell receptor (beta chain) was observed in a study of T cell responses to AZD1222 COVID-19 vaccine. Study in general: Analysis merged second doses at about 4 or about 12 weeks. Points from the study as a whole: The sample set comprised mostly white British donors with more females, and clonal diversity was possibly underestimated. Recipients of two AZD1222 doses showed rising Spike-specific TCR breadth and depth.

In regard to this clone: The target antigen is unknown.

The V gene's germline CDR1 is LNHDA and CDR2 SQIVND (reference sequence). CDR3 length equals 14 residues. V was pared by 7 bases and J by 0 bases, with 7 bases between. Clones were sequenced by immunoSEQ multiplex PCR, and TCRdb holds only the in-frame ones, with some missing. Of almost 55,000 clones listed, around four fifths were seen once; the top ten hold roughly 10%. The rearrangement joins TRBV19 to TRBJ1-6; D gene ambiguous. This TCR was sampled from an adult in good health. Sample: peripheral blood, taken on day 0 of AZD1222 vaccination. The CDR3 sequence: CASKGNSYNSPLHF. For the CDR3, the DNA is TGTGCCAGTAAAGGGAACTCCTATAATTCACCCCTCCACTTT. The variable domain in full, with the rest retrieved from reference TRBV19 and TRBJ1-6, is DGGITQSPKYLFRKEGQNVTLSCEQNLNHDAMYWYRQDPGQGLRLIYYSQIVNDFQKGDIAEGYSVSREKKESFPLTVTSAQKNPTAFYLCASKGNSYNSPLHFGNGTRLTVT.